Sequencing of this TCR beta chain was carried out in a study of cytomegalovirus exposure and HLA in healthy donors. Regarding this clone: Its antigen is unknown.

Study results and limitations: Common viral pathogens seemed to be connected with several of the most significant clusters, according to a later analysis. Most of the TCR beta V segments (in an earlier analysis) were productive either about 87% or about 30% of the time.

Donors sampled were nominally healthy, though unrecorded immune exposures were likely. Primers for the PCR totalled 60 Vbeta and 13 Jbeta. Measured with immunoSEQ multiplex PCR; TCRdb has only the in-frame clones, and not every one. Of fewer than 140,000 clones listed, just over 70% were seen once; the top ten hold less than 0.95%. CDR1 is GTSNPN, CDR2 SVGIG, per germline (reference sequence). V lost 3 bases to trimming and J lost 3 bases; unmatched junction nucleotides: 7. CDR3 length: 14 amino acids. The sequence was obtained from a boy younger than 18 in good health and CMV-seronegative. The sample consisted of PBMCs. The V gene is TRBV30, the J gene TRBJ2-7; 8 nucleotides match TRBD2. The CDR3 coding sequence is TGTGCCTGGAGGGCCAGCGGGAGTAACTACGAGCAGTACTTC. Protein product: CAWRASGSNYEQYF.